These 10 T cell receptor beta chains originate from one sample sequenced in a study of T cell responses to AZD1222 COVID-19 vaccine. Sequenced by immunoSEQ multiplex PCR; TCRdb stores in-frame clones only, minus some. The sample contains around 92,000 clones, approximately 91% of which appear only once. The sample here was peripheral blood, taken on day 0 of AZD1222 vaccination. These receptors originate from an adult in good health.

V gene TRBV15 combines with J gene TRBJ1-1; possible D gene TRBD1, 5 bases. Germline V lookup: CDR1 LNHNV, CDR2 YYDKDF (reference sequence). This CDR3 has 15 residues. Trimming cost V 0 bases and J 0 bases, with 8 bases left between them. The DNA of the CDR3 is TGTGCCACCAGCAGAGACCAGGGAATGAACACTGAAGCTTTCTTT. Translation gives CATSRDQGMNTEAFF.

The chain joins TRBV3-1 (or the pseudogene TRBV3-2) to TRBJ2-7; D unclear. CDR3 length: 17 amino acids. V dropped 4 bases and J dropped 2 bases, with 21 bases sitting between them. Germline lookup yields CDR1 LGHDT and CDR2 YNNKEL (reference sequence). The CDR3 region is CASSPRGTASSPYEQYF. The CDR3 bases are TGTGCCAGCAGCCCCAGAGGTACTGCATCTTCACCCTACGAGCAGTACTTC.

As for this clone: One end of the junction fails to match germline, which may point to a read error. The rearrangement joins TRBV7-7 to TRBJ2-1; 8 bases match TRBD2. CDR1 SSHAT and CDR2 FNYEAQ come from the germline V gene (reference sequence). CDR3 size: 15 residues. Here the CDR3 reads CASSPTSGSYNEQFF. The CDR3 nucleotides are TGTGCTAGCAGCCCCACTAGCGGCTCCTACAATGAGCAGTTCTTC.

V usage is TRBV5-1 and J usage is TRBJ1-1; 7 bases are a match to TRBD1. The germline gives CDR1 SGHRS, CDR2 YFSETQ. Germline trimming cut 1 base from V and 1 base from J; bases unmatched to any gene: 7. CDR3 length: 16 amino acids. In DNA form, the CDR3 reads TGCGCCAGCAGCTTGAGTACCGGGACAGCGAACACTGAAGCTTTCTTT. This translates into CASSLSTGTANTEAFF.

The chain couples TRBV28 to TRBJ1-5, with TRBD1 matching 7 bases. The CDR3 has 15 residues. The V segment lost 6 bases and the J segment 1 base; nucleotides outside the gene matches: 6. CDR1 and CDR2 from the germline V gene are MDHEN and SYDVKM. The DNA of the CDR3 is TGTGCCAGCAGCAGTCGACAGGGCAGCAATCAGCCCCAGCATTTT. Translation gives CASSSRQGSNQPQHF.

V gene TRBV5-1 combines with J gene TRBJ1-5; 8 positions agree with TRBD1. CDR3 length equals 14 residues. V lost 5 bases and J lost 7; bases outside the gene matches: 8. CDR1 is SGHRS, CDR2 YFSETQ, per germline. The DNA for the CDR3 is TGCGCCAGCAGTCCCCAGGGGGCGGGCCAGCCCCAGCATTTT. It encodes CASSPQGAGQPQHF. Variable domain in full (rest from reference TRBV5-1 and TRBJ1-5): KAGVTQTPRYLIKTRGQQVTLSCSPISGHRSVSWYQQTPGQGLQFLFEYFSETQRNKGNFPGRFSGRQFSNSRSEMNVSTLELGDSALYLCASSPQGAGQPQHFGDGTRLSIL.

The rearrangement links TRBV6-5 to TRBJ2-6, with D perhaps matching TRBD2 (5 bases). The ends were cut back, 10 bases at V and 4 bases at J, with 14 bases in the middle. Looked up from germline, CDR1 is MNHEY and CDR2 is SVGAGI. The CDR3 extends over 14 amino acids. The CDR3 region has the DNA TGTGCCACCCGGGAAGGTGCCGGGGCCAACGTCCTGACTTTC. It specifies CATREGAGANVLTF.

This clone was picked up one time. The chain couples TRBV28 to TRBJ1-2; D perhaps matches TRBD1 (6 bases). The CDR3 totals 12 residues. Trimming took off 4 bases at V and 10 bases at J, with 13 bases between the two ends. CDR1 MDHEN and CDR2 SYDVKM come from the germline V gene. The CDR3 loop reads CASSWRRGAYTF. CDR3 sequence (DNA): TGTGCCAGCAGTTGGCGCAGGGGCGCCTACACCTTC.

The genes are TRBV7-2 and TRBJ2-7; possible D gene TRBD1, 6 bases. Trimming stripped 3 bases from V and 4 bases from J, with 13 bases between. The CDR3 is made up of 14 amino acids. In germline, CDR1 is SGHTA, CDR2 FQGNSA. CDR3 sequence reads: CASSFYRERYEQYF. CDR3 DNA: TGTGCCAGCAGCTTCTACAGGGAGAGGTACGAGCAGTACTTC.

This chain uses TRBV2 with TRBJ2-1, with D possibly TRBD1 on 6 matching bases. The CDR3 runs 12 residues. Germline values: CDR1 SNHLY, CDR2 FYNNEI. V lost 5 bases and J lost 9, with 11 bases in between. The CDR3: CASSKQGTEQFF. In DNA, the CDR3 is TGTGCCAGCAGTAAACAGGGAACTGAGCAGTTCTTC.